This passage covers 3 T cell receptor beta chains from one sample sequenced in a study of cytomegalovirus exposure and HLA in healthy donors. Vbeta (60) and Jbeta (13) primers were used in the PCR. The protocol was immunoSEQ multiplex PCR, while the TCRdb copy is restricted to in-frame clones and leaves out a portion. The profile shows about 120,000 clones, roughly 80% of them singletons. Sequences were obtained from PBMCs. The receptors were sampled from a man younger than 45 in good health and CMV-seronegative.

The chain employs TRBV28 and TRBJ1-5, with D possibly matching TRBD1 (6 bases). Trimming took off 3 bases at V and 7 bases at J, with 10 bases between the two ends. Looked up from germline, CDR1 is MDHEN and CDR2 is SYDVKM. The CDR3 is made up of 13 amino acids. This CDR3 is CASSLPGDQPQHF. For the CDR3, the DNA is TGTGCCAGCAGTTTGCCAGGGGACCAGCCCCAGCATTTT.

The V and J genes are TRBV5-4 and TRBJ2-2, with TRBD1 matching over 8 bases. Germline CDR1 is SGHNT and CDR2 is YYREEE (reference sequence). CDR3 length: 17 residues. With V trimmed by 0 bases and J by 5 bases, 9 bases remained unmatched. CDR3 in DNA: TGTGCCAGCAGCTTGGAGGGTCAGGGGGCGTTGACCGGGGAGCTGTTTTTT. As protein: CASSLEGQGALTGELFF.

Concerning this clone itself: The germline gene is not matched at one end of the junction; a read error may be the cause. The V gene is TRBV4-2, the J gene TRBJ2-4; 16 bases fit TRBD2. Germline V gene sequence: CDR1 LGHNA, CDR2 YNFKEQ. The CDR3 totals 19 residues. CDR3 sequence: CASSQGLAGGSLAKNSQYF. DNA of the CDR3: TGTGCCAGCAGCCAGGGACTAGCGGGGGGGTCACTAGCCAAAAACAGTCAGTACTTC.